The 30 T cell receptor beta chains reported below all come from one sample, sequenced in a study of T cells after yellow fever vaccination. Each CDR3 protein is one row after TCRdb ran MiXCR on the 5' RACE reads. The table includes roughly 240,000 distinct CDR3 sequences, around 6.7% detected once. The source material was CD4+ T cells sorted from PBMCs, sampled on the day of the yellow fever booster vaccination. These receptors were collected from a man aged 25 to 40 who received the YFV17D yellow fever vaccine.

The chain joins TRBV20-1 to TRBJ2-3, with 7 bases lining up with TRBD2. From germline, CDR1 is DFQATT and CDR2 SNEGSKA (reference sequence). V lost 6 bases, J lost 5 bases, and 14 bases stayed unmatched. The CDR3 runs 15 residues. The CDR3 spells CSAKSGTQIGDTQYF. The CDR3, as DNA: TGCAGTGCCAAAAGCGGGACGCAAATCGGAGATACGCAGTATTTT.

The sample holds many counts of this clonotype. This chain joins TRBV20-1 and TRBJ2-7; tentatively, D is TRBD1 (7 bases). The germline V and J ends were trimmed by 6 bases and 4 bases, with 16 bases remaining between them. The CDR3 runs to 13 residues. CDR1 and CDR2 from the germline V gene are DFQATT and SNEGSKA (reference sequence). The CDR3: CSASGGKKYEQYF. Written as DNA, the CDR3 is TGCAGTGCCTCAGGGGGGAAAAAATACGAGCAGTACTTC.

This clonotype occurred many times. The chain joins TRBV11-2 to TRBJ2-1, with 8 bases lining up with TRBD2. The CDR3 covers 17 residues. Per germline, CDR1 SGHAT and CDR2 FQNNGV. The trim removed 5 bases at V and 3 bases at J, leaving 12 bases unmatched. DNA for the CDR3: TGTGCCAGCAGCAACGAGGCGCCTAGCGGGCTCTACAATGAGCAGTTCTTC. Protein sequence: CASSNEAPSGLYNEQFF.

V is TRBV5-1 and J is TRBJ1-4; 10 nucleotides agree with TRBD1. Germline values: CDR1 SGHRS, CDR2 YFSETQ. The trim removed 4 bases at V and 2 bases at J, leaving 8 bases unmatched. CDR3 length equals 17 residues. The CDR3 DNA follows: TGCGCCAGCAGCCCGAGGGACAGGGGATTGACTAATGAAAAACTGTTTTTT. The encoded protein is CASSPRDRGLTNEKLFF.

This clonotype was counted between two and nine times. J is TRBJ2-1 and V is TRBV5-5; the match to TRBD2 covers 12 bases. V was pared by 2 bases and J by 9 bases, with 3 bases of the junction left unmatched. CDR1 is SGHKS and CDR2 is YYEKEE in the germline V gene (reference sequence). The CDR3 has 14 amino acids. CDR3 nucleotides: TGTGCCAGCAGCTTTTCTAGCGGGGGGGGTGAGCAGTTCTTC. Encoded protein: CASSFSSGGGEQFF.

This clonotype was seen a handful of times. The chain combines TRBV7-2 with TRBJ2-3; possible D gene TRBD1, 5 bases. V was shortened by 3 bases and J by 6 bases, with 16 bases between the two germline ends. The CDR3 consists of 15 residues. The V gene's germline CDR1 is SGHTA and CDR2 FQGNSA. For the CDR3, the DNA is TGTGCCAGCAGCTTCAGGGCGGCCCCGAGCGATACGCAGTATTTT. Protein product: CASSFRAAPSDTQYF.

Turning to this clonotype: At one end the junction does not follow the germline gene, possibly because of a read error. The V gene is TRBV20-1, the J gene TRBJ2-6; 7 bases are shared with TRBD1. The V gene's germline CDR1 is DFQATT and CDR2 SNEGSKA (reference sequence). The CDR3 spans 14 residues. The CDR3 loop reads CSAGDRAGANVLTF. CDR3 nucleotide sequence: TGCAGTGCTGGAGACAGGGCTGGGGCCAACGTCCTGACTTTC.

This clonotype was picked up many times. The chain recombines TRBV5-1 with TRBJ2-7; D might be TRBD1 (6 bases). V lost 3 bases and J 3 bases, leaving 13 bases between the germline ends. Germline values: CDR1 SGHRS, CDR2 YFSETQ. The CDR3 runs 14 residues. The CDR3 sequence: CASSSGTRGYEQYF. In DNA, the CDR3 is TGCGCCAGCAGCTCCGGGACAAGGGGCTACGAGCAGTACTTC.

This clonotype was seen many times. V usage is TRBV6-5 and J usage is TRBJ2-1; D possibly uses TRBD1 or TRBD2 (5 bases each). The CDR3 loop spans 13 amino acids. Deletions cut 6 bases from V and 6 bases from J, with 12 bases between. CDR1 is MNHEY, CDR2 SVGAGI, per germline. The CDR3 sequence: CASRGDLRNEQFF. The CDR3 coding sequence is TGTGCCAGCAGAGGGGACCTTCGCAATGAGCAGTTCTTC.

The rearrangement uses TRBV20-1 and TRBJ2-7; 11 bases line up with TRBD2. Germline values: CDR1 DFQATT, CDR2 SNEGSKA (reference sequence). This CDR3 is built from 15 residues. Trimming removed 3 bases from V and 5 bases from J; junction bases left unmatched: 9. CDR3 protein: CSARSLLAGVDEQYF. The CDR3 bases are TGCAGTGCTAGGTCCCTACTAGCGGGAGTGGACGAGCAGTACTTC.

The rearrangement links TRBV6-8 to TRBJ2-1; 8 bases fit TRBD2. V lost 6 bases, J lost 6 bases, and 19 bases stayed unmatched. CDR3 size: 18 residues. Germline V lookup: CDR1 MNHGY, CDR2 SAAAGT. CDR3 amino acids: CASSPRRSGRFGSNEQFF. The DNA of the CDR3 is TGTGCCAGCAGCCCACGGAGAAGCGGGAGATTTGGGTCCAATGAGCAGTTCTTC.

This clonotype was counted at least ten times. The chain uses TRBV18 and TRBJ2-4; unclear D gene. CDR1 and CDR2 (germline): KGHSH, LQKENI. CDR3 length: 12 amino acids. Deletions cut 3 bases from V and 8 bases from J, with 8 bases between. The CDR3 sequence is CASSPNLDIQYF. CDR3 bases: TGTGCCAGCTCACCGAATCTAGACATTCAGTACTTC.

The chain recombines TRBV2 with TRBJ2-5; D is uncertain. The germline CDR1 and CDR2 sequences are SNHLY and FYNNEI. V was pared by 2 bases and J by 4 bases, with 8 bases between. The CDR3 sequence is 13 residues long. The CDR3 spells CASSETNAETQYF. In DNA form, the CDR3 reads TGTGCCAGCAGTGAAACCAACGCAGAGACCCAGTACTTC.

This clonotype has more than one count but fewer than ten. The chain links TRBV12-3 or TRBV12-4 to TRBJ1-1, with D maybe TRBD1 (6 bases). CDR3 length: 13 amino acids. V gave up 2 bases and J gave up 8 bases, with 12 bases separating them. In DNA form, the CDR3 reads TGTGCCAGCAGTTTATCGGGACAAGGAGAAGCTTTCTTT. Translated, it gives CASSLSGQGEAFF.

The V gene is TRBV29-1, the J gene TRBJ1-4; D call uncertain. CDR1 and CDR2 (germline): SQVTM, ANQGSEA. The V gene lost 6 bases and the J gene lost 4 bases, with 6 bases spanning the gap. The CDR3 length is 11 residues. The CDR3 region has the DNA TGCAGCGTACAGATTAATGAAAAACTGTTTTTT. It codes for CSVQINEKLFF.

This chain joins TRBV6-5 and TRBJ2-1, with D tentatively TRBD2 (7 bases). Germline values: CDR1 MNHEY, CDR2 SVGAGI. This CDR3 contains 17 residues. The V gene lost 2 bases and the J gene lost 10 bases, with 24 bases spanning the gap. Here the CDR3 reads CASSYGWGGPGPHEQFF. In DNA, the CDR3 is TGTGCCAGCAGTTACGGGTGGGGGGGGCCCGGGCCGCACGAGCAGTTCTTC.

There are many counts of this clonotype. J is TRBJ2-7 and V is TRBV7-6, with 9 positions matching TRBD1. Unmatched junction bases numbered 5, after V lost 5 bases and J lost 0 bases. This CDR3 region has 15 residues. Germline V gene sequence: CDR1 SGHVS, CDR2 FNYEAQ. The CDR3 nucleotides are TGTGCCAGCAGCCAGACAGGGGGTAGCTCCTACGAGCAGTACTTC. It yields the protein CASSQTGGSSYEQYF.

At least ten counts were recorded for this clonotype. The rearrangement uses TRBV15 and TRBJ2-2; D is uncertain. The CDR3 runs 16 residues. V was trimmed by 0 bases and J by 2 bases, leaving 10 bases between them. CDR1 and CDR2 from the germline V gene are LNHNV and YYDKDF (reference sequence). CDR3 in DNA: TGTGCCACCAGCAGAGAGCCGAAGAAAAACACCGGGGAGCTGTTTTTT. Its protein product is CATSREPKKNTGELFF.

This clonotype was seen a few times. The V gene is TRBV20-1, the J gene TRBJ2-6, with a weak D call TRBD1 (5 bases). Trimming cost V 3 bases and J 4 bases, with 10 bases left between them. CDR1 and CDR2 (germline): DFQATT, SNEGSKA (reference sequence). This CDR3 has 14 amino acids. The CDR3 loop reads CSASDSSGANVLTF. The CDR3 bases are TGCAGTGCTAGTGACAGCTCGGGGGCCAACGTCCTGACTTTC.

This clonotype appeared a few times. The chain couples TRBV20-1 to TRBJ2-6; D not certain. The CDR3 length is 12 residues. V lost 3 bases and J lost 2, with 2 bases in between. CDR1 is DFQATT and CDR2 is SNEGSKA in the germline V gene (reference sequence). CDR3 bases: TGCAGTGCTAGTACTGGGGCCAACGTCCTGACTTTC. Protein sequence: CSASTGANVLTF.

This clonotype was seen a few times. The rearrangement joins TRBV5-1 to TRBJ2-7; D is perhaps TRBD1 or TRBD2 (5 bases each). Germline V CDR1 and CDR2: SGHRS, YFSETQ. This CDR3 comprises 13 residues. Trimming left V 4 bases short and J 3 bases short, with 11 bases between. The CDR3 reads CASSTRGIYEQYF. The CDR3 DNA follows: TGCGCCAGCAGCACCCGGGGCATCTACGAGCAGTACTTC.

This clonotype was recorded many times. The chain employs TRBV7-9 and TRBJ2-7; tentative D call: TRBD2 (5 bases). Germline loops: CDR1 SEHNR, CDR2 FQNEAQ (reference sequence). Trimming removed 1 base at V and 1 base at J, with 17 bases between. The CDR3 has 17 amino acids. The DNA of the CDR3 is TGTGCCAGCAGCTTAGGTCCGGACTCCCAGTTTTCCTACGAGCAGTACTTC. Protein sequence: CASSLGPDSQFSYEQYF.

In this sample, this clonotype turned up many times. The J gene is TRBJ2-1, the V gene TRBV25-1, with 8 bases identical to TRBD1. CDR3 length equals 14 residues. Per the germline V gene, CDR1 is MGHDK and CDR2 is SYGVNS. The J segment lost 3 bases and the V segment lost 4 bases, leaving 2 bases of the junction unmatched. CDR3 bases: TGTGCCAGCAGTGCAGGGACAGGCTACAATGAGCAGTTCTTC. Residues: CASSAGTGYNEQFF.

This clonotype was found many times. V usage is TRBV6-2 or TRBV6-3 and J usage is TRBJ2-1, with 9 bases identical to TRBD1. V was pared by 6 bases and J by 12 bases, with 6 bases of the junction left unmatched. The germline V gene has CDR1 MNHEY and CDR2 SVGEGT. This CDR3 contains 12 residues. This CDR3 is CASRTGGYWQFF. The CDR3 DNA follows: TGTGCCAGCAGGACAGGGGGGTATTGGCAGTTCTTC.

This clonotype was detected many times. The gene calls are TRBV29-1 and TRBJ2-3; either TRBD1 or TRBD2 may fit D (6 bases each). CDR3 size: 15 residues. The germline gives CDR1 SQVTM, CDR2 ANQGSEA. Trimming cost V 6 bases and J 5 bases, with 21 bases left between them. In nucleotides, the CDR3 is TGCAGCGTCCCCACTTCCGGGGGCTGGCAAGATACGCAGTATTTT. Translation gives CSVPTSGGWQDTQYF.

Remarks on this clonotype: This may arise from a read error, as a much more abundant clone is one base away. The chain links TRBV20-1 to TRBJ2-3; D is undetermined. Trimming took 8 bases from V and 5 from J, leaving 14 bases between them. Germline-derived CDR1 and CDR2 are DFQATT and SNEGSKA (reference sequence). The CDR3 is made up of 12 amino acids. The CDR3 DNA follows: TGCAGTTCAGACCGGACCGGAGATACGCAGTATTTT. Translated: CSSDRTGDTQYF.

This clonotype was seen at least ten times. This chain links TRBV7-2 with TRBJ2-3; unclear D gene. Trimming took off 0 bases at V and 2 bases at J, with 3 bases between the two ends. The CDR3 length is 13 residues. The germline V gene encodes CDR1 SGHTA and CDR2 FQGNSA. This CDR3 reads CASSLAITDTQYF. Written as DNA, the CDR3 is TGTGCCAGCAGCTTAGCGATCACAGATACGCAGTATTTT.

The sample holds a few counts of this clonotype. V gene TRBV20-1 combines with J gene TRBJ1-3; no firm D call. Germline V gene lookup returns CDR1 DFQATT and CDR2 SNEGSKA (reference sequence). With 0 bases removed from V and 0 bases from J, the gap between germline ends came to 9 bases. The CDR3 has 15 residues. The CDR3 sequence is CSARDSLNSGNTIYF. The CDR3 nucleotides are TGCAGTGCTAGAGATAGCCTGAACTCTGGAAACACCATATATTTT.

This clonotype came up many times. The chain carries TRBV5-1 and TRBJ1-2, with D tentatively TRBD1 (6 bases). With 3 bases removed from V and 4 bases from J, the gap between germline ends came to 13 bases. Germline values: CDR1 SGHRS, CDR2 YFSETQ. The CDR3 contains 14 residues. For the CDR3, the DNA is TGCGCCAGCAGCTCCGACACAGGGATCTATGGCTACACCTTC. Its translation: CASSSDTGIYGYTF.

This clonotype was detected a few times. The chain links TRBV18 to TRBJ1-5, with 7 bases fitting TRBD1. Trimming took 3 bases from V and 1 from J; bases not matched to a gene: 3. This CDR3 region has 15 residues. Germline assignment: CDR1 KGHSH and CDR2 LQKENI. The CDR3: CASSPGDSSNQPQHF. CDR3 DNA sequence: TGTGCCAGCTCACCGGGGGACAGCAGCAATCAGCCCCAGCATTTT.